The text below deals with one T cell receptor (beta chain). The data originate from a study of blood T cells in healthy people across ages. CDR1 is KGHDR, CDR2 SFDVKD, per germline. Between the trimmed V and J ends, which lost 0 bases and 2 bases, there was a span of 7 bases. The CDR3 runs 15 residues. With a J-beta primer mix and a sample-barcoded 5' primer, a second PCR ran about 7 to 12 cycles. TCRdb called the 5' RACE reads again in MiXCR, with one record for every CDR3 protein. The data contain about 800,000 distinct CDR3 sequences, roughly 25% of them singletons. The sample was also linked to a second study, of T cells of mothers and their children. This second study notes: The M1S primer of the second PCR added sample barcodes and 2-4 random nucleotides.

The clonotype was recovered from a boy between 5 and 17 years old in good health. What was sequenced was blood. V gene TRBV24-1 combines with J gene TRBJ2-1, with D perhaps TRBD1 or TRBD2 (5 bases each). The CDR3 region is CATSDLEGPYNEQFF. The CDR3 coding sequence is TGTGCCACCAGTGATTTGGAGGGACCCTACAATGAGCAGTTCTTC.